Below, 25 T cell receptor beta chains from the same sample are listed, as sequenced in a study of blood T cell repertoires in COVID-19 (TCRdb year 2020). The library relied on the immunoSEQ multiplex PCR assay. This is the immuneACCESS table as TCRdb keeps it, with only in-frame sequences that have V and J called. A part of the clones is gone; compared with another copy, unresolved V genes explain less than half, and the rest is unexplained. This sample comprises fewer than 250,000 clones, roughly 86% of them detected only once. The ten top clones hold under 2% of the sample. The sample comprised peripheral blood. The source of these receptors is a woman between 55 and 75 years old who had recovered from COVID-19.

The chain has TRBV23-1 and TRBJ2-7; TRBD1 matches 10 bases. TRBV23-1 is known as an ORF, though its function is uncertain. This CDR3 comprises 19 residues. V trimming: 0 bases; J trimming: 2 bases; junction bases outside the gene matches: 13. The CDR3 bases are TGCGCCAGCAGTCAATCAGGTGGCGCCCGGGACAGGGGAACCTACGAGCAGTACTTC. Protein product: CASSQSGGARDRGTYEQYF.

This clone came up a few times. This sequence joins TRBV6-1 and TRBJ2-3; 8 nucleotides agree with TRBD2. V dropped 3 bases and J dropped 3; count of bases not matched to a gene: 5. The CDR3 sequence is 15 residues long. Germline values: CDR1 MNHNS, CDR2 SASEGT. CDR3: CASSDTGGLTDTQYF. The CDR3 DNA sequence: TGTGCCAGCAGTGATACGGGGGGGCTGACAGATACGCAGTATTTT.

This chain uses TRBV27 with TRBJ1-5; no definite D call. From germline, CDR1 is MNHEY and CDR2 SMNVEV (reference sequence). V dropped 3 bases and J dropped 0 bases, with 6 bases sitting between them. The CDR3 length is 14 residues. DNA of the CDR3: TGTGCCAGCAGTTTCGGAGGTAGCAATCAGCCCCAGCATTTT. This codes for CASSFGGSNQPQHF.

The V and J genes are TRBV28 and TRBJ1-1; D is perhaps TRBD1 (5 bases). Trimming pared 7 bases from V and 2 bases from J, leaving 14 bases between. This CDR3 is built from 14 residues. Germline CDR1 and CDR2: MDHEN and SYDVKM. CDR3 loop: CASIPTASNTEAFF. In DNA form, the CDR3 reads TGTGCCAGCATACCGACAGCCTCCAACACTGAAGCTTTCTTT.

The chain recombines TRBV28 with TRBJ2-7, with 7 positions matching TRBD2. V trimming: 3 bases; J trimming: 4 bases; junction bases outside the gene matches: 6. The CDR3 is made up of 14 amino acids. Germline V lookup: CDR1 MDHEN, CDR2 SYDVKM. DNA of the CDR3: TGTGCCAGCAGTTTGGTGGTCGGGGGGTACGAGCAGTACTTC. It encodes CASSLVVGGYEQYF.

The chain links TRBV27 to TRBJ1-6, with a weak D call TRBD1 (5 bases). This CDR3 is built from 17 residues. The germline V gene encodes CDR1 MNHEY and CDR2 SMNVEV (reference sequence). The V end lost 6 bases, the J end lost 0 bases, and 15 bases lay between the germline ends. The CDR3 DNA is TGTGCCAGCAGCCCTACCCCGACAGCCTCCTATAATTCACCCCTCCACTTT. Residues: CASSPTPTASYNSPLHF.

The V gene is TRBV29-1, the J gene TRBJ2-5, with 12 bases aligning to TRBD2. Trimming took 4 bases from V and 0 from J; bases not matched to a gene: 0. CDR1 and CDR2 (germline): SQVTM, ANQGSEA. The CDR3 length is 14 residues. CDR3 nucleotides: TGCAGCGTTGCTAGCGGGGGGGACCAAGAGACCCAGTACTTC. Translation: CSVASGGDQETQYF.

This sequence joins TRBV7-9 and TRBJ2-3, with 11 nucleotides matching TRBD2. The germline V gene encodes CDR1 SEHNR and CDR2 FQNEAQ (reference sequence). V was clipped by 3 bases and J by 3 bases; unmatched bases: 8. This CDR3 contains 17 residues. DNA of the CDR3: TGTGCCAGCAGCTTCTCCCTGACTAGCGGGGCTACAGATACGCAGTATTTT. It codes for CASSFSLTSGATDTQYF.

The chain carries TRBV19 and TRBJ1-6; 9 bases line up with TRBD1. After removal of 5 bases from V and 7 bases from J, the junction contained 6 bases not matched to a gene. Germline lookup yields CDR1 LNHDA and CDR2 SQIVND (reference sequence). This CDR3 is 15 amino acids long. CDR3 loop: CASSGTGRRNSPLHF. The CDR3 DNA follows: TGTGCCAGTAGTGGGACAGGGCGGAGGAATTCACCCCTCCACTTT.

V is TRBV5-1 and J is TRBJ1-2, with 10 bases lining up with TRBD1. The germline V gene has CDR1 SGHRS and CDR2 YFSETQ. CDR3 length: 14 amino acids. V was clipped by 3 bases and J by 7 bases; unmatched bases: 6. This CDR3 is CASSSGGQGFGYTF. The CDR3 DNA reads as TGCGCCAGCAGCTCGGGGGGACAGGGGTTTGGCTACACCTTC. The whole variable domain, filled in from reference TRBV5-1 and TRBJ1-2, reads KAGVTQTPRYLIKTRGQQVTLSCSPISGHRSVSWYQQTPGQGLQFLFEYFSETQRNKGNFPGRFSGRQFSNSRSEMNVSTLELGDSALYLCASSSGGQGFGYTFGSGTRLTVV.

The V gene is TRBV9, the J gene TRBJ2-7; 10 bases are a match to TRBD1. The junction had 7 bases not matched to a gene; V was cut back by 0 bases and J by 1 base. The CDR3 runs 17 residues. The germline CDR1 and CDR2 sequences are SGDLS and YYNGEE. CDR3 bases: TGTGCCAGCAGCGTAGGACCGACAGGGGGCAGTTCCTACGAGCAGTACTTC. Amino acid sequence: CASSVGPTGGSSYEQYF.

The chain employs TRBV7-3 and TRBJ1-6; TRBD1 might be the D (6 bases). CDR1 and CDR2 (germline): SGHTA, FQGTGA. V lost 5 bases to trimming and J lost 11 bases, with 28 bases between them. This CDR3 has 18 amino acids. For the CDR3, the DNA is TGTGCCAGCAGCCGACCGAGGGGAGGGGGGCCGCATATCCCACCCCTCCACTTT. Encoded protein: CASSRPRGGGPHIPPLHF. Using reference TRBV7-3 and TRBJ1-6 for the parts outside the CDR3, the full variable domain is GAGVSQTPSNKVTEKGKYVELRCDPISGHTALYWYRQSLGQGPEFLIYFQGTGAADDSGLPNDRFFAVRPEGSVSTLKIQRTERGDSAVYLCASSRPRGGGPHIPPLHFGNGTRLTVT.

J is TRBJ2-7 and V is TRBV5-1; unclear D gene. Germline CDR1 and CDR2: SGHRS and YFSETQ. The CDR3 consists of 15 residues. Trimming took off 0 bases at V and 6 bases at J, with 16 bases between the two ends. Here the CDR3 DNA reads TGCGCCAGCAGCTTGGATAGTAGTACCCCTCGCGAGCAGTACTTC. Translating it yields CASSLDSSTPREQYF.

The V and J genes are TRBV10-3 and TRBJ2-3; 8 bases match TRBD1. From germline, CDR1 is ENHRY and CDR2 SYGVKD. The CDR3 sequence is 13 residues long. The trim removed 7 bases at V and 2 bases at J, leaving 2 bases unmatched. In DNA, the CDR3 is TGTGCCATCAAGGGACAGGACACAGATACGCAGTATTTT. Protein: CAIKGQDTDTQYF.

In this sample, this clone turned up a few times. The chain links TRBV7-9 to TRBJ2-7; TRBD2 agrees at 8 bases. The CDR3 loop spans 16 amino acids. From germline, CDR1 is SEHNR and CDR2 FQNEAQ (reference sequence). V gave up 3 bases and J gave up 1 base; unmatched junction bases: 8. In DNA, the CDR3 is TGTGCCAGCAGCTTCCCCGTAGCGGGGACTTCCTACGAGCAGTACTTC. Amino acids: CASSFPVAGTSYEQYF.

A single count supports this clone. CDR3 amino acids: CASMRRGDQETQYF. The CDR3 DNA reads as TGTGCCAGTATGAGGCGGGGGGACCAAGAGACCCAGTACTTC. The chain combines TRBV19 with TRBJ2-5; 8 nucleotides agree with TRBD2. Per the germline V gene, CDR1 is LNHDA and CDR2 is SQIVND (reference sequence). With 7 bases clipped from V and 0 bases from J, the junction kept 4 bases outside the gene matches. CDR3 length: 14 residues.

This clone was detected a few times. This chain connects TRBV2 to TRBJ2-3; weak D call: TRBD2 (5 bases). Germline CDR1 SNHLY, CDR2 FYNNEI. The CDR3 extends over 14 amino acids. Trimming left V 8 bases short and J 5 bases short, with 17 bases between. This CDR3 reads CASHTLDGGDTQYF. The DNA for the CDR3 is TGTGCCAGCCATACCCTTGACGGAGGAGATACGCAGTATTTT.

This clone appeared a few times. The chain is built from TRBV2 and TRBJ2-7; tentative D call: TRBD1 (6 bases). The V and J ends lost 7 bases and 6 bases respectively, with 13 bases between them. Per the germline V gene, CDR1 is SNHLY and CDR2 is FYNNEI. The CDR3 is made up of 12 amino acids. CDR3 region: CASISGVIEQYF. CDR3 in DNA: TGTGCCAGCATTTCAGGGGTCATCGAGCAGTACTTC.

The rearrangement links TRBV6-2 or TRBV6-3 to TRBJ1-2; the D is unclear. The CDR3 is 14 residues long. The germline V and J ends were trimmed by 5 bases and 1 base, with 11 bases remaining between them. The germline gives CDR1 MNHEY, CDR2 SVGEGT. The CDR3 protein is CASSTGRGNYGYTF. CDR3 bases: TGTGCCAGCAGTACCGGCCGGGGTAACTATGGCTACACCTTC.

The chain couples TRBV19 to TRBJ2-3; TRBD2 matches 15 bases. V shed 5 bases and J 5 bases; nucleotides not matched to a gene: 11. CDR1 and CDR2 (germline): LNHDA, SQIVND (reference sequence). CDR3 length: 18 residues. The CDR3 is CASSPRRGTSGGLDTQYF. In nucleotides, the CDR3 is TGTGCCAGTAGTCCTAGGAGGGGGACTAGCGGGGGGTTAGATACGCAGTATTTT. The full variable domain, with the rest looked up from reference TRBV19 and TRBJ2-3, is DGGITQSPKYLFRKEGQNVTLSCEQNLNHDAMYWYRQDPGQGLRLIYYSQIVNDFQKGDIAEGYSVSREKKESFPLTVTSAQKNPTAFYLCASSPRRGTSGGLDTQYFGPGTRLTVL.

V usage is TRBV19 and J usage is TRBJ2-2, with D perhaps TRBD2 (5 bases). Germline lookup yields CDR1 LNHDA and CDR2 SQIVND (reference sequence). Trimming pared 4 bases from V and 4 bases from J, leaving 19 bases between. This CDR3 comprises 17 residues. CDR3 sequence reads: CASSSPPGIMVTGELFF. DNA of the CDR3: TGTGCCAGTAGTAGCCCACCGGGGATAATGGTCACCGGGGAGCTGTTTTTT.

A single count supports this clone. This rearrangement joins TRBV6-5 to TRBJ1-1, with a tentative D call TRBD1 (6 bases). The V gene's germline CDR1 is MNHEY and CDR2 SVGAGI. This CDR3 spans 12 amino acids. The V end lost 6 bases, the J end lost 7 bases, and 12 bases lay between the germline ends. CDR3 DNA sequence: TGTGCCAGCAGCCGGGGACACCGTGAAGCTTTCTTT. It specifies CASSRGHREAFF.

The DNA of the CDR3 is TGTGCCAGCAGCGTAGGCGGGGGAGATACGCAGTATTTT. Its translation: CASSVGGGDTQYF. V usage is TRBV9 and J usage is TRBJ2-3; 7 bases map to TRBD2. The CDR3 runs 13 residues. Germline CDR1 SGDLS, CDR2 YYNGEE. With V trimmed by 0 bases and J by 5 bases, 0 bases remained unmatched.

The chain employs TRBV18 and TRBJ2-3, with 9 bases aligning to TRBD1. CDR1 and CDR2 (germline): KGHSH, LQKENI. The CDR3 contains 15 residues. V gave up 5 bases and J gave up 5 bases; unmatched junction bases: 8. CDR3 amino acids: CASSTRQGGEDTQYF. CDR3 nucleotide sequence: TGTGCCAGCTCAACTCGACAGGGGGGTGAAGATACGCAGTATTTT.

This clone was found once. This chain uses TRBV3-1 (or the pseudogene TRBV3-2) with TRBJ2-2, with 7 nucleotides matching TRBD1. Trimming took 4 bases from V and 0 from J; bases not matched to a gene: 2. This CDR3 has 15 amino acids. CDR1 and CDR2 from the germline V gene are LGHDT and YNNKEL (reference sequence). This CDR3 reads CASSRDRPNTGELFF. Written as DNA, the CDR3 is TGTGCCAGCAGCCGGGACAGACCGAACACCGGGGAGCTGTTTTTT.